This T cell receptor beta chain was sequenced during a study of blood T cell repertoires in COVID-19. Across the study: Acute and convalescent COVID-19 specimens originated in the United States, Italy and Spain. PBMCs, B-cell-depleted T cells, or T cells were the source of the cDNA or gDNA that made up the material.

Patients from Seattle were sampled longitudinally, starting during active infection. The CDR3 has 14 amino acids. Trimming removed 10 bases from V and 7 bases from J; junction bases left unmatched: 12. Germline-derived CDR1 and CDR2 are SGHAT and FQNNGV. How the authors handled the data: By means of reference gene primer amplification, nucleated cell counts were estimated. Sequencing was performed with immunoSEQ multiplex PCR; in TCRdb, only in-frame clones are kept and a portion is missing. V, J and clone size derive from that table, while D and trimming were established from the DNA sequence. The sample carries about 300,000 clones, around 84% recorded once.

This TCR came from a human donor with COVID-19, enrolled during active disease. The donor label of this sample is uncertain. Sample: peripheral blood. This chain uses TRBV11-2 with TRBJ2-1; 8 bases map to TRBD2. DNA of the CDR3: TGTGCCACAAAGGGCAGCGGGAGCTGGAATGAGCAGTTCTTC. Translated, it gives CATKGSGSWNEQFF.